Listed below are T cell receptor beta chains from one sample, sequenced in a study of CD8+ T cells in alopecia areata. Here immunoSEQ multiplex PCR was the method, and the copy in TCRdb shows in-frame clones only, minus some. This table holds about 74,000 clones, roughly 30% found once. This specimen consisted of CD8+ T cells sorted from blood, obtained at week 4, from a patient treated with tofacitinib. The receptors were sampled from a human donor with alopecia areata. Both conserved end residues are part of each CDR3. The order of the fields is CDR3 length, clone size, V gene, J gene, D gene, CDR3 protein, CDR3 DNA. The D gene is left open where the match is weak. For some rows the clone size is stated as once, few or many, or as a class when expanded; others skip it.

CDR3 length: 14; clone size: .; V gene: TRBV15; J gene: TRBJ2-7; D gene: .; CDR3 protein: CATSREFLGGEQYF; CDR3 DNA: TGTGCCACCAGCAGAGAGTTCCTTGGGGGCGAGCAGTACTTC
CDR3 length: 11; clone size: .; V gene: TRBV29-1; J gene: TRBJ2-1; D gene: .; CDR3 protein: CSVGGPGTSFF; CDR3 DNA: TGCAGCGTTGGAGGCCCCGGGACATCTTTCTTC
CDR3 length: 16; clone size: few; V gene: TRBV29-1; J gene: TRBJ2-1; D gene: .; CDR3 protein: CSVDGLARSSYNEQFF; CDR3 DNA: TGCAGCGTGGATGGGCTAGCGCGGAGCTCCTACAATGAGCAGTTCTTC
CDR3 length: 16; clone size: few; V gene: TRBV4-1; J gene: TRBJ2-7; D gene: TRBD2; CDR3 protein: CASSQVTLAGPYEQYF; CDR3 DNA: TGCGCCAGCAGCCAAGTCACCCTAGCGGGCCCCTACGAGCAGTACTTC
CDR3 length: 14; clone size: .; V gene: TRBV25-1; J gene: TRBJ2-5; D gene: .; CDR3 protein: CASSDASARGTQYF; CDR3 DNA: TGTGCCAGCAGTGACGCCAGCGCTCGGGGGACCCAGTACTTC
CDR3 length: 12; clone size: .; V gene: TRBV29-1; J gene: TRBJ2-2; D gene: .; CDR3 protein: CSVVYGTGELFF; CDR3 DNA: TGCAGCGTTGTCTATGGGACCGGGGAGCTGTTTTTT
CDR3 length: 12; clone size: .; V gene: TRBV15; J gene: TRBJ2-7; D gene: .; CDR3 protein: CATSRDPHEQYF; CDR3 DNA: TGTGCCACCAGCAGAGATCCCCACGAGCAGTACTTC
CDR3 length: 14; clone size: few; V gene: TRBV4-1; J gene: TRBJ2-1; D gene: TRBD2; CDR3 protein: CASSGYGGYNEQFF; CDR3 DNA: TGCGCCAGCAGCGGATACGGGGGGTACAATGAGCAGTTCTTC
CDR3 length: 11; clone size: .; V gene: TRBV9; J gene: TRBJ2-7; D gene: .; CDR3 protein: CASSSRYEQYF; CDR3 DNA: TGTGCCAGCAGCTCTAGGTACGAGCAGTACTTC
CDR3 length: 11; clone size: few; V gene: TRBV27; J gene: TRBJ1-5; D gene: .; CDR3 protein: CASGALAAQHF; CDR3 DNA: TGTGCCAGCGGTGCCCTAGCCGCCCAGCATTTT
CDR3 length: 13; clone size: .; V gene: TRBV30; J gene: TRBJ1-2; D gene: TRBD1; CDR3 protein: CAWLRDRVYGYTF; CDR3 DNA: TGTGCCTGGTTACGGGACAGGGTCTATGGCTACACCTTC
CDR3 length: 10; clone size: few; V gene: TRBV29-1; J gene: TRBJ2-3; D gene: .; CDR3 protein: CSVMWDTQYF; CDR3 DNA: TGCAGCGTTATGTGGGATACGCAGTATTTT
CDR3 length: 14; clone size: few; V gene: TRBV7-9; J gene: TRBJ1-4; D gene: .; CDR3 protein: CASSFDDSVEKLFF; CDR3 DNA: TGTGCCAGCAGCTTCGACGACTCGGTTGAAAAACTGTTTTTT